This T cell receptor beta chain was captured in a study of T-cell reconstitution after alpha-beta-depleted transplantation in children. Library preparation (for TCRbeta) was performed with unique molecular identifiers. TCRdb reprocessed the PCR reads with MiXCR, giving one entry per CDR3 protein. The sample carries about 500,000 distinct CDR3 sequences, 30% to 35% recorded once. In germline, CDR1 is MNHNS, CDR2 SASEGT. The CDR3 contains 15 residues. V lost 4 bases, J lost 4 bases, and 11 bases lay in between. The sequence derives from a human donor who donated a stem cell graft to a child with aplastic anemia. Sample: PBMCs from the stem cell graft donor, taken from the stem cell graft. The chain carries TRBV6-1 and TRBJ2-6; possible D gene TRBD1, 5 bases. The CDR3 bases are TGTGCCAGCAGTGGACAGCTGATCGGGGCCAACGTCCTGACTTTC. Translation: CASSGQLIGANVLTF.